Presented here are 18 T cell receptor beta chains from one specimen sequenced in a study of OX40 agonist ivuxolimab in advanced cancers. Profiling relied on immunoSEQ multiplex PCR, and the TCRdb table lists in-frame clones only, not all of them. In the table there are about 20,000 clones, roughly 85% of which are singletons. The sample here was CD4+ or CD8+ T cells sorted from blood, taken in a trial of the OX40 agonist ivuxolimab. All receptors derive from an adult with an advanced solid tumor such as melanoma, head and neck, liver or kidney cancer.

The V gene is TRBV7-8, the J gene TRBJ2-5; 7 positions agree with TRBD2. The CDR3 runs 15 residues. The junction had 8 bases not matched to a gene; V was cut back by 2 bases and J by 5 bases. Germline V gene data show CDR1 as SGHVS and CDR2 as FQNEAQ. In nucleotides, the CDR3 is TGTGCCAGCAGCTTATGGGGCGGGAGCGCTGAGACCCAGTACTTC. It yields the protein CASSLWGGSAETQYF. The entire variable domain, with the rest obtained from reference TRBV7-8 and TRBJ2-5, is as follows: GAGVSQSPRYKVAKRGQDVALRCDPISGHVSLFWYQQALGQGPEFLTYFQNEAQLDKSGLPSDRFFAERPEGSVSTLKIQRTQQEDSAVYLCASSLWGGSAETQYFGPGTRLLVL.

On this clone: Germline is not matched at one junction end, which may reflect a read error. The rearrangement joins TRBV18 to TRBJ2-3; 7 bases agree with TRBD2. The CDR3 sequence is 17 residues long. CDR1 and CDR2 (germline): KGHSH, LQKENI. The CDR3 bases are TGTGCCAGCTCCCCACGGCCCAGCGAGGGAGGGACAGATACGCAGTATTTT. Protein product: CASSPRPSEGGTDTQYF.

This chain joins TRBV6-5 and TRBJ2-5; no reliable D call. CDR1 is MNHEY and CDR2 is SVGAGI in the germline V gene. This CDR3 spans 15 amino acids. The V and J ends lost 0 bases and 5 bases respectively, with 13 bases between them. DNA of the CDR3: TGTGCCAGCAGTTACTCGTCAGCGAACGGGGAGACCCAGTACTTC. As protein: CASSYSSANGETQYF.

This clone was seen a few times. This sequence joins TRBV19 and TRBJ1-5; TRBD1 is a possible D gene (6 bases). The CDR3 contains 14 residues. Germline V gives CDR1 LNHDA, CDR2 SQIVND (reference sequence). V lost 3 bases and J 5 bases, leaving 11 bases between the germline ends. The DNA for the CDR3 is TGTGCCAGTAGTATGGTGGACAGAGATCAGCCCCAGCATTTT. This translates into CASSMVDRDQPQHF.

The chain employs TRBV10-3 and TRBJ1-4; D uncertain. CDR1 and CDR2 from the germline V gene are ENHRY and SYGVKD. Deletions cut 3 bases from V and 8 bases from J, with 10 bases between. This CDR3 contains 13 residues. The CDR3 DNA follows: TGTGCCATCAGTGAAGGGAAAGGGGAAAAACTGTTTTTT. It specifies CAISEGKGEKLFF.

The DNA for the CDR3 is TGTGCCAGCAGTGACCTCGACTCGGCTTTCTTT. It translates to CASSDLDSAFF. This chain links TRBV25-1 with TRBJ1-1; D call uncertain. With 3 bases removed from V and 11 bases from J, the gap between germline ends came to 10 bases. Germline V gives CDR1 MGHDK, CDR2 SYGVNS. The CDR3 is 11 amino acids.

The V gene is TRBV10-1, the J gene TRBJ2-5; 7 positions agree with TRBD2. Germline lookup yields CDR1 WNHNN and CDR2 SYGVQD (reference sequence). V lost 7 bases and J lost 0; bases outside the gene matches: 5. The CDR3 extends over 14 amino acids. The CDR3 bases are TGCGCCAGCAATCCCGGGACTAACCAAGAGACCCAGTACTTC. Amino acids: CASNPGTNQETQYF.

The rearrangement joins TRBV15 to TRBJ2-1, with D maybe TRBD1 (5 bases). The CDR3 contains 15 residues. Between the trimmed V and J ends, which lost 4 bases and 0 bases, there was a span of 10 bases. Germline V gene data show CDR1 as LNHNV and CDR2 as YYDKDF (reference sequence). The CDR3 DNA reads TGTGCCACCAGCACGGATAGGGGCTCCTACAATGAGCAGTTCTTC. It codes for CATSTDRGSYNEQFF.

A note on this clone: At one end the junction does not follow the germline gene, possibly because of a read error. This specimen includes other DNA sequences encoding the same CDR3. This chain joins TRBV2 and TRBJ2-7; the D gene is possibly TRBD2 (6 bases). CDR1 is SNHLY, CDR2 FYNNEI, per germline. This CDR3 contains 12 residues. CDR3 amino acids: CASRPKGGEQYF. The DNA for the CDR3 is TGCGCCAGCAGGCCCAAGGGAGGCGAGCAGTACTTC.

The genes are TRBV9 and TRBJ1-5, with D perhaps matching TRBD1 (5 bases). The CDR3 totals 15 residues. V gave up 3 bases and J gave up 0 bases, with 10 bases separating them. The germline gives CDR1 SGDLS, CDR2 YYNGEE. The CDR3 nucleotides are TGTGCCAGCAGCGGGGACTCTTATAGCAATCAGCCCCAGCATTTT. Its translation: CASSGDSYSNQPQHF.

The rearrangement uses TRBV7-3 and TRBJ2-1, with TRBD2 identical over 8 bases. With V trimmed by 5 bases and J by 3 bases, 6 bases remained unmatched. The CDR3 sequence is 15 residues long. Germline CDR1 SGHTA, CDR2 FQGTGA. The CDR3 sequence is CASSLSGIDYNEQFF. The CDR3 DNA reads as TGTGCCAGCAGCCTTAGCGGGATCGACTACAATGAGCAGTTCTTC.

The J gene is TRBJ2-3, the V gene TRBV30, with TRBD1 matching 9 bases. Germline CDR1 and CDR2: GTSNPN and SVGIG (reference sequence). With 2 bases clipped from V and 0 bases from J, the junction kept 3 bases outside the gene matches. The CDR3 is made up of 15 amino acids. In DNA form, the CDR3 reads TGTGCCTGGAGTCCGGGGACAGGGAGCACAGATACGCAGTATTTT. This translates into CAWSPGTGSTDTQYF.

This clone was seen only once. The gene calls are TRBV7-9 and TRBJ2-7; the D call may be TRBD1 or TRBD2 (5 bases each). Trimming removed 2 bases from V and 0 bases from J, with 14 bases in between. The CDR3 loop spans 16 amino acids. In germline, CDR1 is SEHNR, CDR2 FQNEAQ (reference sequence). CDR3 region: CASSLPPGRSSYEQYF. The DNA for the CDR3 is TGTGCCAGCAGCTTACCCCCGGGACGTAGCTCCTACGAGCAGTACTTC.

Details on this clone: Possible read error: a much larger clone is one base away. The chain combines TRBV11-2 with TRBJ1-5; no clear D. The ends were cut back, 7 bases at V and 3 bases at J, with 13 bases in the middle. Germline V gene sequence: CDR1 SGHAT, CDR2 FQNNGV. This CDR3 has 14 residues. The CDR3 is CASNLEGDNQPQHF. CDR3 nucleotides: TGTGCCAGCAACTTGGAAGGAGACAATCAGCCCCAGCATTTT.

This sequence joins TRBV19 and TRBJ1-1, with 9 nucleotides matching TRBD1. Germline CDR1 is LNHDA and CDR2 is SQIVND (reference sequence). V lost 7 bases, J lost 5 bases, and 11 bases stayed unmatched. This CDR3 comprises 15 residues. DNA for the CDR3: TGTGCCAGTACCCCTGAGACAGGGGGGAGAACTGAAGCTTTCTTT. Its translation: CASTPETGGRTEAFF.

This clone was recorded once. The rearrangement joins TRBV7-9 to TRBJ2-1; D may be TRBD2 (6 bases). V dropped 1 base and J dropped 0 bases, with 10 bases sitting between them. The CDR3 is 16 residues long. Germline V gives CDR1 SEHNR, CDR2 FQNEAQ (reference sequence). The CDR3 DNA sequence: TGTGCCAGCAGCTTAGAGGCGGGGAGCTCCTACAATGAGCAGTTCTTC. Translating it yields CASSLEAGSSYNEQFF. Complete variable domain (other parts from reference TRBV7-9 and TRBJ2-1): DTGVSQNPRHKITKRGQNVTFRCDPISEHNRLYWYRQTLGQGPEFLTYFQNEAQLEKSRLLSDRFSAERPKGSFSTLEIQRTEQGDSAMYLCASSLEAGSSYNEQFFGPGTRLTVL.

This rearrangement joins TRBV6-5 to TRBJ2-7, with TRBD2 identical over 8 bases. The CDR3 is 16 amino acids. V gave up 2 bases and J gave up 4 bases; unmatched junction bases: 10. In germline, CDR1 is MNHEY, CDR2 SVGAGI. CDR3 nucleotide sequence: TGTGCCAGCAGTTACGCTAGCGGGCCTTCGGGGTACGAGCAGTACTTC. Its translation is CASSYASGPSGYEQYF.

This sequence joins TRBV5-1 and TRBJ2-1; D is uncertain. CDR3 length: 14 amino acids. The germline V and J ends were trimmed by 4 bases and 0 bases, with 8 bases remaining between them. Germline CDR1 is SGHRS and CDR2 is YFSETQ. CDR3 amino acids: CASSLSASYNEQFF. The CDR3 DNA reads TGCGCCAGCAGCCTGTCGGCCTCCTACAATGAGCAGTTCTTC.